This TCR beta chain was sequenced during a study of cytomegalovirus exposure and HLA in healthy donors. The germline gives CDR1 SEHNR, CDR2 FQNEAQ (reference sequence). Trimming at V came to 5 bases and at J to 4 bases, leaving 6 bases not matched to a gene. The CDR3 covers 15 residues. Researchers ran the PCR with 60 Vbeta and 13 Jbeta primers. Libraries were prepared by immunoSEQ multiplex PCR; TCRdb keeps only in-frame clonotypes and omits some of them. The repertoire table contains 100,000 to 150,000 clones. The rearrangement links TRBV7-9 to TRBJ2-3, with 10 bases lining up with TRBD1. Sequencing input: PBMCs. The sequence was collected from a man aged 18 to 30 in good health and CMV-seronegative. The CDR3 DNA reads as TGTGCCAGCAGCGTCCGGGACAGGGGATCAGATACGCAGTATTTT. This codes for CASSVRDRGSDTQYF.